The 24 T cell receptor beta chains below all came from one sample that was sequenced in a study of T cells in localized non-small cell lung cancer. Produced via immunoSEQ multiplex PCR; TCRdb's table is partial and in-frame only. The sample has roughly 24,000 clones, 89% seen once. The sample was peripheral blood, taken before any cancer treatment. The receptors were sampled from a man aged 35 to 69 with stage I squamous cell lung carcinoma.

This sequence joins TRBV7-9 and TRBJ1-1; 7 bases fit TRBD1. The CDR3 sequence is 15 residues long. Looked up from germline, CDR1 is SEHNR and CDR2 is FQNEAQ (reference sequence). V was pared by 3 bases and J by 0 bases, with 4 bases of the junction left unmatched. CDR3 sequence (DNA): TGTGCCAGCAGCTTTGGGGACAGCATGAACACTGAAGCTTTCTTT. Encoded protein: CASSFGDSMNTEAFF.

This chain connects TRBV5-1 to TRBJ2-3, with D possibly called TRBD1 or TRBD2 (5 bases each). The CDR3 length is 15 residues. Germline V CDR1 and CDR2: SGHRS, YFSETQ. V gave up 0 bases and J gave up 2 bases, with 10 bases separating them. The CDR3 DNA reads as TGCGCCAGCAGCTTGGTTCCGGGGCCCACAGATACGCAGTATTTT. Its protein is CASSLVPGPTDTQYF.

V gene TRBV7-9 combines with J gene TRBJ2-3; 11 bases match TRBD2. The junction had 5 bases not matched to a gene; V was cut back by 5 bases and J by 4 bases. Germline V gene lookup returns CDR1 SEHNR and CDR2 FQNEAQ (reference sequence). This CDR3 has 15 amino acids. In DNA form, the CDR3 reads TGTGCCAGCAGCCCACTAGCGGGGGTTGCAGATACGCAGTATTTT. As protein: CASSPLAGVADTQYF.

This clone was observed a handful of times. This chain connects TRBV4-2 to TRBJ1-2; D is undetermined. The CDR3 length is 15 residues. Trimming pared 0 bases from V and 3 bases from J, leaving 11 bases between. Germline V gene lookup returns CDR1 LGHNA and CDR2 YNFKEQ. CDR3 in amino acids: CASSQDEGRDYGYTF. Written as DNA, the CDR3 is TGTGCCAGCAGCCAAGATGAAGGGAGGGACTATGGCTACACCTTC.

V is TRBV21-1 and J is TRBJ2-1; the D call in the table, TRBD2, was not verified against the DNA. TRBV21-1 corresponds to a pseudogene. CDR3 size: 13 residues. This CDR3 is CASSKRANNEQFF. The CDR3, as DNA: TGTGCCAGCAGCAAAAGAGCCAACAATGAGCAGTTCTTC.

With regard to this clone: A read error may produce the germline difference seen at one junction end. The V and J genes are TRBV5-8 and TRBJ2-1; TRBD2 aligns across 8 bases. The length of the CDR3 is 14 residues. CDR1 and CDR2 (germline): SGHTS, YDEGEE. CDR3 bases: TGTGCCAGCAGCTTAAACATTCTCGGGACTAGGGAAGTCTTC. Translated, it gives CASSLNILGTREVF.

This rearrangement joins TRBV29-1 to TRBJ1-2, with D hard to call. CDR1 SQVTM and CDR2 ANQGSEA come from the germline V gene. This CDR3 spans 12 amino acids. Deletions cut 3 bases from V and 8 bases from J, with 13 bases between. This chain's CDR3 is CSVDSGMKGYTF. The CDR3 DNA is TGCAGCGTTGACAGTGGGATGAAGGGCTACACCTTC.

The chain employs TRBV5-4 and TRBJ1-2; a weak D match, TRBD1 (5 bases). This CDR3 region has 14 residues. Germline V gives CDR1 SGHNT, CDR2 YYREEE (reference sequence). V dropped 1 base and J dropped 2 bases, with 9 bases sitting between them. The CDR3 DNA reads TGTGCCAGCAGCTTGAGGGCAGGGAACTATGGCTACACCTTC. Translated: CASSLRAGNYGYTF. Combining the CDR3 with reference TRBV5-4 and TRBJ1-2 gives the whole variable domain ETGVTQSPTHLIKTRGQQVTLRCSSQSGHNTVSWYQQALGQGPQFIFQYYREEENGRGNFPPRFSGLQFPNYSSELNVNALELDDSALYLCASSLRAGNYGYTFGSGTRLTVV.

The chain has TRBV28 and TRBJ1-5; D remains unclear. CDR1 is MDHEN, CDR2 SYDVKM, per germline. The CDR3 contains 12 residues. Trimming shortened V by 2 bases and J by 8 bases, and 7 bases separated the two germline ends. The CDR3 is CASSLSMEPQHF. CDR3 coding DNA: TGTGCCAGCAGTTTAAGTATGGAGCCCCAGCATTTT.

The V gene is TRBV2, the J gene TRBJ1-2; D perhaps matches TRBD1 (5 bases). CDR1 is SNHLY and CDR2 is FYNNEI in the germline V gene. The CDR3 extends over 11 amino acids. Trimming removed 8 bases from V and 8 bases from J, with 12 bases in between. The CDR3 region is CASGLGGGYTF. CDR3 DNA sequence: TGTGCCAGCGGGCTCGGGGGAGGCTACACCTTC.

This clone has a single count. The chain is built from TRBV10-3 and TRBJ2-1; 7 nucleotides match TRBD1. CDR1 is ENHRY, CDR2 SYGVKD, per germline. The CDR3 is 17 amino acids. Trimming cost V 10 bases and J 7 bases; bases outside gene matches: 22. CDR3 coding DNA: TGTGCCACTCTTTCGAAACAACCGGGACAGACGATAAATGAGCAGTTCTTC. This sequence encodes CATLSKQPGQTINEQFF.

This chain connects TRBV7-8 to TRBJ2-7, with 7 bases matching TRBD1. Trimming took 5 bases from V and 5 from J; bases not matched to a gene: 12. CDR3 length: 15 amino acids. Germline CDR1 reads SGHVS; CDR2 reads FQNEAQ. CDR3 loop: CASSPPGGKAHEQYF. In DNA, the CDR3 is TGTGCCAGCAGCCCTCCAGGGGGAAAGGCTCACGAGCAGTACTTC.

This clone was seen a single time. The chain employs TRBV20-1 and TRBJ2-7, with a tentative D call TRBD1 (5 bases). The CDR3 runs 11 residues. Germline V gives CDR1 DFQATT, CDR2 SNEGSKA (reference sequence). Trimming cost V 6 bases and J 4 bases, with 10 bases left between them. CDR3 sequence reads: CSAPTVYEQYF. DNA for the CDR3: TGCAGTGCACCGACAGTTTACGAGCAGTACTTC.

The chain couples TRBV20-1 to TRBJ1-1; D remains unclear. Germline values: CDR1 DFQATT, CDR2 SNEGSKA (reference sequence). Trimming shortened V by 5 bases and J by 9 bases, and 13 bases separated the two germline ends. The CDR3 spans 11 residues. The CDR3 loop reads CSAVSNQKAFF. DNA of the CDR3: TGCAGTGCTGTTAGTAACCAGAAAGCTTTCTTT.

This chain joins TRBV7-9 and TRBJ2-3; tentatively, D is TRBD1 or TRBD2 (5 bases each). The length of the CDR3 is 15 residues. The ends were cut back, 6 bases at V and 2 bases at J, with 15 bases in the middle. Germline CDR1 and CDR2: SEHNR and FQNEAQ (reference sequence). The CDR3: CASSPGTFDTDTQYF. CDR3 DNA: TGTGCCAGCAGTCCCGGGACCTTCGACACAGATACGCAGTATTTT.

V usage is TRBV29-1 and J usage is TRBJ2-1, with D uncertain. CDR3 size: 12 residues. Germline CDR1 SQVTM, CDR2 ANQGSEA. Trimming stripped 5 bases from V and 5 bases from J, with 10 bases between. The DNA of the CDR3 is TGCAGCGTTTCCAGACGAGACAATGAGCAGTTCTTC. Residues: CSVSRRDNEQFF.

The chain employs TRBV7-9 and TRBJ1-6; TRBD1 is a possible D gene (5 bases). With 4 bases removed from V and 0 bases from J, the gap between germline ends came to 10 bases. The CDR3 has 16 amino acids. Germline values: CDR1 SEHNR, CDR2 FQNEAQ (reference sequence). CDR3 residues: CASSSQGSSYNSPLHF. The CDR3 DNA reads TGTGCCAGCAGCTCCCAGGGCAGCTCCTATAATTCACCCCTCCACTTT.

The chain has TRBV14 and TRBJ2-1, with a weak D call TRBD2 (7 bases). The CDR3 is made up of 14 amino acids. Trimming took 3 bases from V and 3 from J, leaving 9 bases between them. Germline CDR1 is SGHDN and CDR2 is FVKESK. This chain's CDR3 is CASSQRGGYNEQFF. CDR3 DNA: TGTGCCAGCAGCCAGAGGGGGGGCTACAATGAGCAGTTCTTC. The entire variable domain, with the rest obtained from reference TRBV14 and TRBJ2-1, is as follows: EAGVTQFPSHSVIEKGQTVTLRCDPISGHDNLYWYRRVMGKEIKFLLHFVKESKQDESGMPNNRFLAERTGGTYSTLKVQPAELEDSGVYFCASSQRGGYNEQFFGPGTRLTVL.

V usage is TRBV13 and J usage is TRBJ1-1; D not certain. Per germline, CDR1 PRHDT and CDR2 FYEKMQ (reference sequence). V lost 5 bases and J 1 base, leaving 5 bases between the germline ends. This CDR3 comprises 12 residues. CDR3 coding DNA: TGTGCCAGCAGCCTGAGGAACACTGAAGCTTTCTTT. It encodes CASSLRNTEAFF.

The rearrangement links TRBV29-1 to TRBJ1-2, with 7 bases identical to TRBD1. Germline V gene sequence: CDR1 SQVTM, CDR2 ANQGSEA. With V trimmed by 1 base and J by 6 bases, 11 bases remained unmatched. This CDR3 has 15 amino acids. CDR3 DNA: TGCAGCGTTGAAGGACTCTTGCAGGGGGGGAATGGCTACACCTTC. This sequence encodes CSVEGLLQGGNGYTF. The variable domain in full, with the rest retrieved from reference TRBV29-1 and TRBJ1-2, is SAVISQKPSRDICQRGTSLTIQCQVDSQVTMMFWYRQQPGQSLTLIATANQGSEATYESGFVIDKFPISRPNLTFSTLTVSNMSPEDSSIYLCSVEGLLQGGNGYTFGSGTRLTVV.

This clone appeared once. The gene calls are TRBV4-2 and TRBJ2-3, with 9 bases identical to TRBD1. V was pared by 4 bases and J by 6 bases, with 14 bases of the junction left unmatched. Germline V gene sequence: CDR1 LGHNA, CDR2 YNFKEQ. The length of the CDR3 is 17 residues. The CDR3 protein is CASSLLDRGVFEDTQYF. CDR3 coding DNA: TGTGCCAGCAGCCTCCTGGACAGGGGAGTTTTTGAGGATACGCAGTATTTT.

Here the CDR3 DNA reads TGTGCCAGCAGTCATACAGGGGTACTCTATGGCTACACCTTC. It translates to CASSHTGVLYGYTF. The chain carries TRBV7-9 and TRBJ1-2, with 7 bases matching TRBD1. The CDR3 covers 14 residues. J gave up 4 bases and V 6 bases, and 8 bases lay outside the gene matches. Germline loops: CDR1 SEHNR, CDR2 FQNEAQ (reference sequence).

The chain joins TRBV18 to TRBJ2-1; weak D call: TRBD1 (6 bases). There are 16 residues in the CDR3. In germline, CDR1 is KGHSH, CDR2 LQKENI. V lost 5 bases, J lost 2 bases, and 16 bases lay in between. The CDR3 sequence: CASSVRQEMTYNEQFF. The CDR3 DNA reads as TGTGCCAGCTCAGTACGACAGGAAATGACCTACAATGAGCAGTTCTTC.

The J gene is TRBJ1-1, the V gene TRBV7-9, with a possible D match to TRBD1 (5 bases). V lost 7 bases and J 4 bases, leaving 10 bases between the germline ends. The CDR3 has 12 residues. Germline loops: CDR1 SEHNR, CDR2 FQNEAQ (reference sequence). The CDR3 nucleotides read TGTGCCAGCAAGGGGTTAGGCACTGAAGCTTTCTTT. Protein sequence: CASKGLGTEAFF. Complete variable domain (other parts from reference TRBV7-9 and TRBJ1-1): DTGVSQNPRHKITKRGQNVTFRCDPISEHNRLYWYRQTLGQGPEFLTYFQNEAQLEKSRLLSDRFSAERPKGSFSTLEIQRTEQGDSAMYLCASKGLGTEAFFGQGTRLTVV.